This T cell receptor (beta chain) originates from a study of cytomegalovirus exposure and HLA in healthy donors. Study context: From HLA-typed donors, an early data release held tens of millions of unique TCRs.

Notes on this clone: The antigen is not known.

The primer mix had 60 Vbeta and 13 Jbeta primers. Profiling relied on immunoSEQ multiplex PCR, and the TCRdb table lists in-frame clones only, not all of them. The repertoire holds approximately 150,000 clones, with roughly 70% as singletons. Broader study findings: Within an earlier analysis, most TCR beta V segments proved productive either about 90% or about 30% of the time.

The CDR3 has 16 residues. The germline CDR1 and CDR2 sequences are MNHEY and SMNVEV (reference sequence). The V end lost 2 bases, the J end lost 10 bases, and 21 bases lay between the germline ends. This chain uses TRBV27 with TRBJ2-1; D might be TRBD1 (6 bases). The sequence came from a man aged 25-40 years in good health and CMV-seropositive. The sequencing sample was made of PBMCs. CDR3 DNA sequence: TGTGCCAGCAGTTTACAGGTTACCACAGGGATCGGGGAGCAGTTCTTC. It specifies CASSLQVTTGIGEQFF.